Below, 11 T cell receptor beta chains from the same sample are listed, as sequenced in a study of blood T cells in healthy people across ages. PCR was performed a second time for about 6 to 12 cycles using a sample-barcoded 5' primer and a J-beta primer mix. TCRdb processed the 5' RACE reads anew with MiXCR; each CDR3 protein has one entry. The repertoire holds fewer than 900,000 distinct CDR3 sequences, with approximately 39% as singletons. The sequencing input was blood. The receptor set was obtained from a woman aged 55-70 years in good health.

This clonotype was counted between two and nine times. This rearrangement joins TRBV7-3 to TRBJ2-1; D perhaps matches TRBD2 (7 bases). The CDR3 covers 16 residues. Trimming took off 7 bases at V and 2 bases at J, with 18 bases between the two ends. CDR1 is SGHTA and CDR2 is FQGTGA in the germline V gene. The CDR3 nucleotides are TGTGCCAGCACCGCGGATGGGGGGGCTCCCTACAATGAGCAGTTCTTC. This codes for CASTADGGAPYNEQFF.

The V call is TRBV20-1, the J call TRBJ2-1, with no clear D. This CDR3 spans 13 amino acids. V was clipped by 2 bases and J by 4 bases, with 9 bases between them. Germline V gene data show CDR1 as DFQATT and CDR2 as SNEGSKA (reference sequence). The CDR3 bases are TGCAGTGCTAGAATGAAAATGTACAATGAGCAGTTCTTC. Translated, it gives CSARMKMYNEQFF.

The rearrangement links TRBV29-1 to TRBJ1-4; D gene uncertain. CDR3 length: 14 amino acids. Germline CDR1 is SQVTM and CDR2 is ANQGSEA. The ends were cut back, 7 bases at V and 5 bases at J, with 17 bases in the middle. CDR3 sequence (DNA): TGCAGCGCTTTAGGCTCCCTCCGAAATGAAAAACTGTTTTTT. Translating it yields CSALGSLRNEKLFF.

V gene TRBV12-3 or TRBV12-4 combines with J gene TRBJ2-1; 9 positions agree with TRBD1. The CDR3 totals 15 residues. Trimming removed 6 bases from V and 2 bases from J; junction bases left unmatched: 5. In DNA form, the CDR3 reads TGTGCCAGCAGCCGAGACAGGGGGACCTACAATGAGCAGTTCTTC. Its translation is CASSRDRGTYNEQFF.

This clonotype has more than one count but fewer than ten. The V and J genes are TRBV27 and TRBJ1-6, with TRBD1 identical over 7 bases. CDR3 size: 17 residues. With 2 bases clipped from V and 3 bases from J, the junction kept 7 bases outside the gene matches. The germline gives CDR1 MNHEY, CDR2 SMNVEV (reference sequence). As DNA, the CDR3 is TGTGCCAGCAGTTTAGAAGGGGGCTTCGTCTATAATTCACCCCTCCACTTT. It codes for CASSLEGGFVYNSPLHF.

The chain is built from TRBV12-3 or TRBV12-4 and TRBJ2-1; no definite D call. The CDR3 spans 16 residues. V shed 2 bases and J shed 2 bases, with 13 bases lying between them. The CDR3 nucleotides read TGTGCCAGCAGTTTACTGGCCCCGGCTCCCTACAATGAGCAGTTCTTC. It translates to CASSLLAPAPYNEQFF.

This chain uses TRBV27 with TRBJ2-7; the match to TRBD1 covers 7 bases. The CDR3 is 15 amino acids. Germline V gene data show CDR1 as MNHEY and CDR2 as SMNVEV (reference sequence). V shed 2 bases and J 7 bases; nucleotides not matched to a gene: 11. DNA for the CDR3: TGTGCCAGCAGTTTAGGCGGACAGGCTTACAATGAGCAGTACTTC. Its protein is CASSLGGQAYNEQYF.

The gene calls are TRBV20-1 and TRBJ2-1, with D unclear. The V end lost 3 bases, the J end lost 8 bases, and 14 bases lay between the germline ends. CDR3 length equals 13 residues. The germline V gene has CDR1 DFQATT and CDR2 SNEGSKA (reference sequence). The CDR3 loop is CSARRTSGDEQFF. CDR3 DNA: TGCAGTGCTAGGAGGACCTCTGGGGATGAGCAGTTCTTC.

This clonotype was counted only a few times. The CDR3 coding sequence is TGCAGTGCCTTACAGCCAGGGACGGAAAAACTGTTTTTT. It codes for CSALQPGTEKLFF. V is TRBV20-1 and J is TRBJ1-4; weak D call: TRBD1 (5 bases). Germline assignment: CDR1 DFQATT and CDR2 SNEGSKA (reference sequence). The V and J ends lost 6 bases and 8 bases respectively, with 16 bases between them. The CDR3 sequence is 13 residues long.

This clonotype was recorded a few times. The chain is built from TRBV9 and TRBJ2-5, with D possibly matching TRBD2 (7 bases). The V and J ends lost 2 bases and 1 base respectively, with 15 bases between them. This CDR3 region has 16 residues. In germline, CDR1 is SGDLS, CDR2 YYNGEE. The CDR3 loop reads CASSVRGGGLQETQYF. CDR3 nucleotide sequence: TGTGCCAGCAGCGTTAGGGGGGGGGGCCTCCAAGAGACCCAGTACTTC.

This clonotype appeared a few times. V gene TRBV11-1 combines with J gene TRBJ1-1, with 10 bases identical to TRBD1. The CDR3 extends over 15 amino acids. Germline V gene data show CDR1 as SGHAT and CDR2 as FQDESV (reference sequence). V lost 4 bases and J lost 6; bases outside the gene matches: 8. CDR3 region: CASSSHRDRGSEAFF. The CDR3 coding sequence is TGTGCCAGCAGCTCCCACCGGGACAGGGGCTCTGAAGCTTTCTTT.